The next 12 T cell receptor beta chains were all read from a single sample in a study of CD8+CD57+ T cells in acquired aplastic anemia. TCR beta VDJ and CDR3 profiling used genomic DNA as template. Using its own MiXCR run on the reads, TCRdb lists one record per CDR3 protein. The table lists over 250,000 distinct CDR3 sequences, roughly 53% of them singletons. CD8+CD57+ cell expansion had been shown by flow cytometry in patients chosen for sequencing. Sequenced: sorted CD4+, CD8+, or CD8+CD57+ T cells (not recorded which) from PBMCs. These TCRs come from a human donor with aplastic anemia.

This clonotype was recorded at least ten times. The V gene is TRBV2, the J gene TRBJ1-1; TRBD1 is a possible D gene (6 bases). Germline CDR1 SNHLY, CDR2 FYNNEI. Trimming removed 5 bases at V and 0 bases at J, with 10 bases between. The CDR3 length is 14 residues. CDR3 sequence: CASSQDSLNTEAFF. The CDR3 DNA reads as TGTGCCAGCAGTCAGGACAGTCTGAACACTGAAGCTTTCTTT.

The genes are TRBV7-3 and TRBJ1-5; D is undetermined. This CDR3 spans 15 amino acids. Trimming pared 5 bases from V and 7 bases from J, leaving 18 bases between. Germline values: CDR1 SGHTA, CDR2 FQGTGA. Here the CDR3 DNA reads TGTGCCAGCAGCCTCGGGCCAGCCGCCAGCCAGCCCCAGCATTTT. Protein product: CASSLGPAASQPQHF.

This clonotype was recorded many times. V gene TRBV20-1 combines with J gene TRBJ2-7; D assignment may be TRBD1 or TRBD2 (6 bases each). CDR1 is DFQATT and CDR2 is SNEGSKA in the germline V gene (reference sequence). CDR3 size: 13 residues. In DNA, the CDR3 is TGCAGCTGGGGGCAGCCCGGGACTCTGACGCAGTACTTC. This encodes CSWGQPGTLTQYF.

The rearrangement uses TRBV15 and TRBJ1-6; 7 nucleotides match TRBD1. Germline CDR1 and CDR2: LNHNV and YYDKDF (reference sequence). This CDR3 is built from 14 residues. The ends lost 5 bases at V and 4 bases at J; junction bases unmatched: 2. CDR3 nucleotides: TGTGCCACCAGCGGGGGACAGTATAATTCACCCCTCCACTTT. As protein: CATSGGQYNSPLHF.

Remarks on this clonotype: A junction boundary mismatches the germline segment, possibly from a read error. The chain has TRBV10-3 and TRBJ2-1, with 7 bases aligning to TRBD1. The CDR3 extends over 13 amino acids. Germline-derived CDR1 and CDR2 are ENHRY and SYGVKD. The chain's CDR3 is CAVRTGEHNEQFF. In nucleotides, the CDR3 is TGTGCCGTCCGGACAGGAGAGCACAATGAACAGTTCTTC.

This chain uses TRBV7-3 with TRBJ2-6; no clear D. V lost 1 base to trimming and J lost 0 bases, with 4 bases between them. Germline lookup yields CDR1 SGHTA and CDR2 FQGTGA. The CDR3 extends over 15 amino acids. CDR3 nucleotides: TGTGCCAGCAGCTTAATGCCCTCTGGGGCCAACGTCCTGACTTTC. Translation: CASSLMPSGANVLTF.

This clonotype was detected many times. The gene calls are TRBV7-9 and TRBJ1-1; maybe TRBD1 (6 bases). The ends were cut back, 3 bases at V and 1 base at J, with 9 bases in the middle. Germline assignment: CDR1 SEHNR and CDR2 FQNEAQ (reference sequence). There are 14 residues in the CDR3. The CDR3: CASSFGGPNTEAFF. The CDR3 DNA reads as TGTGCCAGCAGCTTTGGGGGGCCGAACACTGAAGCTTTCTTT.

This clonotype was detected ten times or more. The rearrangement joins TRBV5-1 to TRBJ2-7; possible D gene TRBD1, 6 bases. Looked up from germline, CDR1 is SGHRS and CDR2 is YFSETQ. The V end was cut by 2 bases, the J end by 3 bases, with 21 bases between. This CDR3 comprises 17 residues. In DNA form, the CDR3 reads TGCGCCAGCAGCTTAAATTGGGGGCCAGGGGCCGTCTACGAGCAGTACTTC. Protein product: CASSLNWGPGAVYEQYF.

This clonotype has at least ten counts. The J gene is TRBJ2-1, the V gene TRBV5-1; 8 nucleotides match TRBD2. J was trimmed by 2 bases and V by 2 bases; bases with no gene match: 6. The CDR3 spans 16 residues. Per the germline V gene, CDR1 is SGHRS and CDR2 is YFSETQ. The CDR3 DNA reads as TGCGCCAGCAGCTTTGGCGTAGCGGGACCCTACAATGAGCAGTTCTTC. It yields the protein CASSFGVAGPYNEQFF.

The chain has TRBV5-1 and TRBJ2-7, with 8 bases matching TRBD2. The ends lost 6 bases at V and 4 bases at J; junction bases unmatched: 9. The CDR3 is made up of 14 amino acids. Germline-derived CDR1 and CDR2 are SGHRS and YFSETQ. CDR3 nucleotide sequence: TGCGCCAGCACCTCGTGGAGCGGGGGTTACGAGCAGTACTTC. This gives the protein CASTSWSGGYEQYF. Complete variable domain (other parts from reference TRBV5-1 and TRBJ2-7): KAGVTQTPRYLIKTRGQQVTLSCSPISGHRSVSWYQQTPGQGLQFLFEYFSETQRNKGNFPGRFSGRQFSNSRSEMNVSTLELGDSALYLCASTSWSGGYEQYFGPGTRLTVT.

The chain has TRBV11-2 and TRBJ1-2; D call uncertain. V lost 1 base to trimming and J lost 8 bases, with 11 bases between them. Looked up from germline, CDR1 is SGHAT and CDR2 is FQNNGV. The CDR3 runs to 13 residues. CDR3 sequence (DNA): TGTGCCAGCAGCTTAGGAAAAGGTGGCGGCTACACCTTC. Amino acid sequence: CASSLGKGGGYTF. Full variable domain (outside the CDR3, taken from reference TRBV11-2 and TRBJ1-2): EAGVAQSPRYKIIEKRQSVAFWCNPISGHATLYWYQQILGQGPKLLIQFQNNGVVDDSQLPKDRFSAERLKGVDSTLKIQPAKLEDSAVYLCASSLGKGGGYTFGSGTRLTVV.

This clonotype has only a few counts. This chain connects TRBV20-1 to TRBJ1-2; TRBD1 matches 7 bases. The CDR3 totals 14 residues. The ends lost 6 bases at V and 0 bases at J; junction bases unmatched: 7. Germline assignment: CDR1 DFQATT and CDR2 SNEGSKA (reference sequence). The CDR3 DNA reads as TGCAGTGCCACCGGGACAGTAACTAACTATGGCTACACCTTC. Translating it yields CSATGTVTNYGYTF.